These 12 T cell receptor beta chains were all obtained from the same sample, sequenced in a study of blood T cells in healthy people across ages. Together with a sample-barcoded 5' primer, a J-beta primer mix was included in a second PCR lasting about 7 to 11 cycles. TCRdb processed the 5' RACE reads anew with MiXCR; each CDR3 protein has one entry. The table records about a million distinct CDR3 sequences, roughly 47% of them present only once. Sequenced sample: blood. The receptors come from a woman in her fifties or sixties in good health.

This chain connects TRBV2 to TRBJ2-3; a possible D gene is TRBD1 (6 bases). Germline V gene sequence: CDR1 SNHLY, CDR2 FYNNEI. The ends were cut back, 3 bases at V and 1 base at J, with 14 bases in the middle. The CDR3 length is 16 residues. The CDR3 DNA reads TGTGCCAGCAGTGATACAGGGATTCCCCGCACAGATACGCAGTATTTT. It encodes CASSDTGIPRTDTQYF.

This clonotype was seen a handful of times. V gene TRBV10-2 combines with J gene TRBJ2-5; D is unresolved. Germline CDR1 WSHSY, CDR2 SAAADI. CDR3 length: 17 residues. Trimming pared 2 bases from V and 7 bases from J, leaving 23 bases between. For the CDR3, the DNA is TGCGCCAGCAGTGAGAGCCCGCCTCGGGCCCCGTTGGGGACCCAGTACTTC. Amino acids: CASSESPPRAPLGTQYF.

This clonotype was recorded only once. The V gene is TRBV5-1, the J gene TRBJ2-4; tentatively, D is TRBD1 (5 bases). Gene TRBJ2-7 matches the end of the DNA better, so the J call may be wrong. This CDR3 is 14 amino acids long. Germline V gene sequence: CDR1 SGHRS, CDR2 YFSETQ. The CDR3 reads CASSFATAIYEQYF. As DNA, the CDR3 is TGCGCCAGCAGCTTTGCGACAGCCATCTACGAGCAGTACTTC.

The J gene is TRBJ2-3, the V gene TRBV10-2; D call uncertain. The CDR3 is made up of 14 amino acids. Deletions cut 3 bases from V and 5 bases from J, with 12 bases between. From germline, CDR1 is WSHSY and CDR2 SAAADI. The CDR3 region is CASSEPTPLDTQYF. The CDR3 DNA reads as TGCGCCAGCAGTGAACCGACTCCCCTAGATACGCAGTATTTT.

The chain is built from TRBV11-2 and TRBJ2-5, with a tentative D call TRBD2 (5 bases). Trimming pared 5 bases from V and 3 bases from J, leaving 19 bases between. This CDR3 region has 16 residues. CDR1 SGHAT and CDR2 FQNNGV come from the germline V gene. CDR3 amino acids: CASSGVFEGYKETQYF. The CDR3 DNA is TGTGCCAGCAGCGGCGTTTTCGAGGGATACAAAGAGACCCAGTACTTC.

The chain joins TRBV29-1 to TRBJ2-1; D is unclear. The ends were cut back, 5 bases at V and 3 bases at J, with 5 bases in the middle. Germline V gene sequence: CDR1 SQVTM, CDR2 ANQGSEA. CDR3 length: 11 residues. The CDR3 sequence is CSVRLYNEQFF. Here the CDR3 DNA reads TGCAGCGTTAGACTCTACAATGAGCAGTTCTTC.

This clonotype was seen only a few times. The rearrangement links TRBV6-2 or TRBV6-3 to TRBJ2-3, with 10 bases that match TRBD2. CDR3 length equals 16 residues. In germline, CDR1 is MNHEY, CDR2 SVGEGT. J was trimmed by 2 bases and V by 2 bases; bases with no gene match: 4. In nucleotides, the CDR3 is TGTGCCAGCAGTTACCGGACTAGCGGATACACAGATACGCAGTATTTT. Residues: CASSYRTSGYTDTQYF.

The chain links TRBV29-1 to TRBJ2-5, with D possibly matching TRBD1 (5 bases). V was pared by 4 bases and J by 11 bases, with 23 bases between. The CDR3 is 14 residues long. Germline V gives CDR1 SQVTM, CDR2 ANQGSEA. As DNA, the CDR3 is TGCAGCGTTGGTCAGGGCAGGGCATCTGAGGAGCAGTACTTC. This sequence encodes CSVGQGRASEEQYF.

This clonotype was picked up a small number of times. This chain connects TRBV5-6 to TRBJ1-5; D gene uncertain. The V gene lost 4 bases and the J gene lost 3 bases, with 14 bases spanning the gap. The CDR3 totals 15 residues. Germline CDR1 reads SGHDT; CDR2 reads YYEEEE. The CDR3 spells CASSRMGGYNQPQHF. CDR3 nucleotides: TGTGCCAGCAGCCGGATGGGAGGATACAATCAGCCCCAGCATTTT.

The chain couples TRBV27 to TRBJ2-5; perhaps TRBD1 as D (6 bases). Trimming left V 4 bases short and J 3 bases short, with 12 bases between. Germline CDR1 reads MNHEY; CDR2 reads SMNVEV (reference sequence). The CDR3 sequence is 14 residues long. The CDR3 is CASSSPGVEETQYF. DNA for the CDR3: TGTGCCAGCAGTTCCCCAGGGGTAGAAGAGACCCAGTACTTC.

This clonotype came up a few times. A single base separates this from a much larger clone, so it may be a read error. This chain links TRBV13 with TRBJ2-7; possibly TRBD1 for D (5 bases). This CDR3 region has 14 residues. With 0 bases removed from V and 0 bases from J, the gap between germline ends came to 6 bases. The germline V gene has CDR1 PRHDT and CDR2 FYEKMQ (reference sequence). Here the CDR3 reads CASSLGQDSYEQYF. Written as DNA, the CDR3 is TGTGCCAGCAGCTTAGGACAGGACTCCTACGAGCAGTACTTC.

This clonotype was observed once. The rearrangement links TRBV7-2 to TRBJ2-7, with 11 bases fitting TRBD2. J lost 4 bases, V lost 0 bases, and 5 bases had no gene match. Germline V gene sequence: CDR1 SGHTA, CDR2 FQGNSA. The CDR3 is made up of 16 amino acids. CDR3 residues: CASSLAFGTSGYEQYF. The DNA of the CDR3 is TGTGCCAGCAGCTTAGCGTTTGGGACTAGCGGTTACGAGCAGTACTTC.